This passage covers 26 T cell receptor beta chains from one sample sequenced in a study of T cell changes during pregnancy in multiple sclerosis. Only in-frame clones appear in the TCRdb table, and some are missing; sequencing was by immunoSEQ multiplex PCR. The sample has more than 35,000 clones; roughly nine tenths are singletons. The specimen was CD4+ T cells from peripheral blood mononuclear cells, collected in the second trimester of pregnancy. These receptors were collected from a female donor with multiple sclerosis, enrolled in a pregnancy study.

The gene calls are TRBV4-2 and TRBJ1-3, with 9 bases fitting TRBD1. The V and J ends lost 3 bases and 6 bases, in that order; junction bases with no gene match: 9. Germline-derived CDR1 and CDR2 are LGHNA and YNFKEQ. This CDR3 contains 16 residues. In DNA form, the CDR3 reads TGTGCCAGCAGCCAGGACGGACAGGGGTTGGCAAACACCATATATTTT. Its protein product is CASSQDGQGLANTIYF.

This clone appeared once. The gene calls are TRBV7-8 and TRBJ1-2, with D maybe TRBD1 (6 bases). In germline, CDR1 is SGHVS, CDR2 FQNEAQ. This CDR3 has 16 amino acids. Trimming took 5 bases from V and 8 from J, leaving 24 bases between them. For the CDR3, the DNA is TGTGCCAGCAGCCCCCGGAGGGGGGGAAGGTCGGAAGGCTACACCTTC. Translation: CASSPRRGGRSEGYTF.

This rearrangement joins TRBV19 to TRBJ2-3; TRBD2 matches 8 bases. The CDR3 totals 14 residues. Germline-derived CDR1 and CDR2 are LNHDA and SQIVND (reference sequence). The V gene end was trimmed by 6 bases and the J gene end by 5 bases; junction bases not matched to a gene: 7. CDR3 amino acids: CASSIAGGQDTQYF. DNA for the CDR3: TGTGCCAGTAGCATTGCGGGGGGTCAAGATACGCAGTATTTT.

The chain is built from TRBV9 and TRBJ2-3, with TRBD1 identical over 7 bases. The CDR3 has 15 amino acids. CDR1 is SGDLS, CDR2 YYNGEE, per germline. The V and J ends lost 3 bases and 3 bases, in that order; junction bases with no gene match: 7. CDR3: CASSADGQETDTQYF. The DNA for the CDR3 is TGTGCCAGCAGCGCTGATGGACAGGAAACAGATACGCAGTATTTT.

The rearrangement links TRBV6-4 to TRBJ2-3; 12 nucleotides match TRBD2. Germline V lookup: CDR1 MRHNA, CDR2 SNTAGT. Trimming took 5 bases from V and 4 from J; bases not matched to a gene: 7. CDR3 length: 16 amino acids. The CDR3, as DNA: TGTGCCAGCAGTTCCTCCCTAGCGGGAGGGGCAGATACGCAGTATTTT. This encodes CASSSSLAGGADTQYF.

This clone was seen only a few times. In nucleotides, the CDR3 is TGCGCCAGCAGCACGGGGACAGGGGCACGCTACACCTTC. Translated: CASSTGTGARYTF. The gene calls are TRBV5-1 and TRBJ1-2; 10 positions agree with TRBD1. Germline CDR1 is SGHRS and CDR2 is YFSETQ. CDR3 length equals 13 residues. J lost 9 bases, V lost 4 bases, and 6 bases had no gene match.

This rearrangement joins TRBV7-2 to TRBJ2-2; 8 positions match TRBD2. V lost 5 bases and J lost 2; bases outside the gene matches: 4. The CDR3 totals 15 residues. Germline V gene data show CDR1 as SGHTA and CDR2 as FQGNSA. CDR3 nucleotide sequence: TGTGCCAGCAGCCCGGGACTAGAAAACACCGGGGAGCTGTTTTTT. This sequence encodes CASSPGLENTGELFF. Looking up the rest from reference TRBV7-2 and TRBJ2-2 gives the full variable domain: GAGVSQSPSNKVTEKGKDVELRCDPISGHTALYWYRQSLGQGLEFLIYFQGNSAPDKSGLPSDRFSAERTGGSVSTLTIQRTQQEDSAVYLCASSPGLENTGELFFGEGSRLTVL.

The chain carries TRBV5-6 and TRBJ1-6; tentative D call: TRBD1 (6 bases). The germline CDR1 and CDR2 sequences are SGHDT and YYEEEE. V gave up 4 bases and J gave up 8 bases, with 16 bases separating them. This CDR3 has 15 residues. The DNA for the CDR3 is TGTGCCAGCAGCCCGATGGGGGGGCATTATTCACCCCTCCACTTT. Translating gives CASSPMGGHYSPLHF.

The rearrangement joins TRBV7-8 to TRBJ2-1, with D tentatively TRBD1 (6 bases). V lost 3 bases and J 10 bases, leaving 7 bases between the germline ends. The CDR3 covers 11 residues. Germline loops: CDR1 SGHVS, CDR2 FQNEAQ. CDR3 bases: TGTGCCAGCAGCTTTAGGGGGGAGCAGTTCTTC. This sequence encodes CASSFRGEQFF.

The CDR3 DNA sequence: TGTGCTAGTGGTTTGGGAGAGAGCAATCAGCCCCAGCATTTT. It codes for CASGLGESNQPQHF. The chain uses TRBV12-5 and TRBJ1-5; D unclear. The CDR3 has 14 amino acids. Per germline, CDR1 LGHNT and CDR2 FRNRAP. Deletions cut 1 base from V and 1 base from J, with 5 bases between.

The genes are TRBV25-1 and TRBJ1-2; no definite D call. The CDR3 is 13 residues long. Germline V gene sequence: CDR1 MGHDK, CDR2 SYGVNS. V lost 5 bases and J lost 4, with 11 bases in between. The CDR3 coding sequence is TGTGCCAGCAGTTGGATGGAGAGCTATGGCTACACCTTC. Its translation is CASSWMESYGYTF.

The chain combines TRBV27 with TRBJ2-1; D perhaps matches TRBD1 (6 bases). Deletions cut 5 bases from V and 9 bases from J, with 17 bases between. Germline V gene sequence: CDR1 MNHEY, CDR2 SMNVEV (reference sequence). The CDR3 covers 14 residues. CDR3 nucleotides: TGTGCCAGCAGTCCGGACGGTAAAGGGGGTGAGCAGTTCTTC. Translated, it gives CASSPDGKGGEQFF.

The rearrangement joins TRBV29-1 to TRBJ2-1; 15 bases are a match to TRBD2. The V segment lost 2 bases and the J segment 7 bases; nucleotides outside the gene matches: 6. The CDR3 extends over 16 amino acids. Looked up from germline, CDR1 is SQVTM and CDR2 is ANQGSEA. CDR3 nucleotide sequence: TGCAGCGTTGAATCCCCGGGACTAGCGGGAGGAAATGAGCAGTTCTTC. This codes for CSVESPGLAGGNEQFF.

This chain connects TRBV6-1 to TRBJ2-5, with 10 bases aligning to TRBD1. The V gene's germline CDR1 is MNHNS and CDR2 SASEGT. The CDR3 has 15 residues. V lost 7 bases to trimming and J lost 5 bases; unmatched junction nucleotides: 10. The CDR3 region is CASTAPTGGGETQYF. As DNA, the CDR3 is TGTGCCAGCACCGCCCCGACAGGGGGCGGTGAGACCCAGTACTTC.

The chain recombines TRBV7-2 with TRBJ1-2; a weak D match, TRBD1 (6 bases). The V end lost 5 bases, the J end lost 1 base, and 14 bases lay between the germline ends. Germline V gene data show CDR1 as SGHTA and CDR2 as FQGNSA. The CDR3 totals 15 residues. In DNA form, the CDR3 reads TGTGCCAGCAGCATTACCACAGGGAGTAACTATGGCTACACCTTC. Translating it yields CASSITTGSNYGYTF.

This clone was seen just once. This rearrangement joins TRBV5-1 to TRBJ1-1; 7 bases are shared with TRBD1. The junction had 6 bases not matched to a gene; V was cut back by 0 bases and J by 1 base. Germline values: CDR1 SGHRS, CDR2 YFSETQ. The CDR3 covers 16 residues. The CDR3 coding sequence is TGCGCCAGCAGCTTGGGACAGGGTGCTTGGAACACTGAAGCTTTCTTT. Its protein product is CASSLGQGAWNTEAFF.

The chain combines TRBV7-2 with TRBJ2-1; TRBD1 is a possible D gene (6 bases). CDR3 length: 14 amino acids. Germline V gene data show CDR1 as SGHTA and CDR2 as FQGNSA. Trimming pared 4 bases from V and 7 bases from J, leaving 14 bases between. The CDR3 loop is CASSYYKQGNEQFF. CDR3 nucleotide sequence: TGTGCCAGCAGCTATTATAAACAGGGTAATGAGCAGTTCTTC.

The genes are TRBV18 and TRBJ1-5, with 7 positions matching TRBD1. The CDR3 is made up of 16 amino acids. The J segment lost 3 bases and the V segment lost 3 bases, leaving 8 bases of the junction unmatched. Germline loops: CDR1 KGHSH, CDR2 LQKENI. CDR3 in DNA: TGTGCCAGCTCACCGCCGACAGGGAGTGACAATCAGCCCCAGCATTTT. It encodes CASSPPTGSDNQPQHF.

V usage is TRBV27 and J usage is TRBJ2-4; TRBD2 is a possible D gene (6 bases). Germline V lookup: CDR1 MNHEY, CDR2 SMNVEV (reference sequence). CDR3 length: 14 residues. Trimming pared 5 bases from V and 9 bases from J, leaving 17 bases between. The CDR3 spells CASSTTGFGGIQYF. The CDR3 DNA reads TGTGCCAGCAGTACCACCGGGTTCGGGGGCATTCAGTACTTC.

V is TRBV6-1 and J is TRBJ1-6, with D possibly matching TRBD1 (5 bases). The V gene lost 8 bases and the J gene lost 10 bases, with 15 bases spanning the gap. Per germline, CDR1 MNHNS and CDR2 SASEGT. This CDR3 comprises 13 residues. The CDR3 nucleotides are TGTGCCAGCGGGGGGGAGGAGTGGTCACCCCTCCACTTT. Translation gives CASGGEEWSPLHF.

The chain carries TRBV5-6 and TRBJ1-2; D uncertain. CDR1 and CDR2 (germline): SGHDT, YYEEEE. V shed 5 bases and J shed 8 bases, with 16 bases lying between them. The CDR3 has 13 residues. CDR3 protein: CASRRTGRGGYTF. The CDR3 DNA reads TGTGCCAGCAGAAGGACTGGCCGAGGGGGCTACACCTTC.

This sequence joins TRBV7-3 and TRBJ1-1; 8 bases map to TRBD1. Germline V gene data show CDR1 as SGHTA and CDR2 as FQGTGA. V lost 2 bases to trimming and J lost 0 bases; unmatched junction nucleotides: 8. The CDR3 has 17 residues. For the CDR3, the DNA is TGTGCCAGCAGCTTAGAATGGGGACAGGTGATGAACACTGAAGCTTTCTTT. Protein sequence: CASSLEWGQVMNTEAFF.

The chain employs TRBV5-1 and TRBJ1-1; D not resolved. This CDR3 is built from 11 residues. Between the trimmed V and J ends, which lost 10 bases and 2 bases, there was a span of 9 bases. Germline assignment: CDR1 SGHRS and CDR2 YFSETQ. The chain's CDR3 is CASRQNTEAFF. For the CDR3, the DNA is TGCGCCTCCCGACAAAACACTGAAGCTTTCTTT. Filled out from reference TRBV5-1 and TRBJ1-1, the complete variable domain reads KAGVTQTPRYLIKTRGQQVTLSCSPISGHRSVSWYQQTPGQGLQFLFEYFSETQRNKGNFPGRFSGRQFSNSRSEMNVSTLELGDSALYLCASRQNTEAFFGQGTRLTVV.

The chain couples TRBV6-4 to TRBJ2-2, with 13 positions matching TRBD2. This CDR3 has 16 amino acids. Germline V gene data show CDR1 as MRHNA and CDR2 as SNTAGT. The trim removed 4 bases at V and 5 bases at J, leaving 4 bases unmatched. CDR3 sequence (DNA): TGTGCCAGCAGTGCCCGGACTAGCGGGAGTACCGGGGAGCTGTTTTTT. It is translated as CASSARTSGSTGELFF.

The chain recombines TRBV7-2 with TRBJ1-2; D is unclear. Germline V gene lookup returns CDR1 SGHTA and CDR2 FQGNSA. V dropped 5 bases and J dropped 4 bases, with 5 bases sitting between them. The CDR3 totals 11 residues. CDR3 nucleotides: TGTGCCAGCAGCCCTTCCTATGGCTACACCTTC. It is translated as CASSPSYGYTF.

The CDR3 bases are TGTGCCAGCAGCTTGGACCGGTCCGAAGCTTTCTTT. Its translation is CASSLDRSEAFF. The chain joins TRBV5-6 to TRBJ1-1; D is undetermined. V was trimmed by 0 bases and J by 8 bases, leaving 8 bases between them. Germline V gene sequence: CDR1 SGHDT, CDR2 YYEEEE. The length of the CDR3 is 12 residues.